This entry features one TCR beta chain sequence. Produced via immunoSEQ multiplex PCR; TCRdb's table is partial and in-frame only. Among fewer than 250,000 clones listed, 70% to 85% were seen once. This sample stems from a study of blood T cell repertoires in COVID-19. Per germline, CDR1 MNHNS and CDR2 SASEGT. Trimming removed 0 bases from V and 2 bases from J, with 10 bases in between. The CDR3 length is 15 residues. The specimen sequenced was PBMCs or T cells enriched from blood (not recorded which). The chain employs TRBV6-1 and TRBJ1-2; D gene unclear. The TCR sequence derives from a woman aged 25 to 39 who had recovered from COVID-19. CDR3 residues: CASSEAGGSNYGYTF. DNA of the CDR3: TGTGCCAGCAGTGAAGCAGGAGGGTCGAACTATGGCTACACCTTC.